A single sample is the source of the 18 T cell receptor beta chains below, sequenced in a study of blood T cell repertoires in COVID-19. Measured with immunoSEQ multiplex PCR; TCRdb has only the in-frame clones, and not every one. The table shows around 190,000 clones, with 83% occurring only once. The sequencing input was peripheral blood. The receptors stem from a human donor in a cohort sampled during active COVID-19.

V gene TRBV6-2 or TRBV6-3 combines with J gene TRBJ2-3; possibly TRBD2 for D (5 bases). The CDR3 spans 12 residues. Germline V CDR1 and CDR2: MNHEY, SVGEGT. Trimming cost V 2 bases and J 8 bases, with 8 bases left between them. The CDR3 bases are TGTGCCAGCAGTTACATCCGGGGTACGCAGTATTTT. It translates to CASSYIRGTQYF.

The CDR3 loop reads CASSLVSGRGRYEQYF. Here the CDR3 DNA reads TGCGCCAGCAGCTTGGTAAGCGGGAGGGGACGATACGAGCAGTACTTC. The genes are TRBV5-1 and TRBJ2-7, with 10 bases lining up with TRBD2. The CDR3 has 16 residues. CDR1 and CDR2 (germline): SGHRS, YFSETQ. The trim removed 0 bases at V and 4 bases at J, leaving 7 bases unmatched.

V gene TRBV7-6 combines with J gene TRBJ2-1; the D gene is possibly TRBD1 (5 bases). The CDR3 has 18 amino acids. The V gene's germline CDR1 is SGHVS and CDR2 FNYEAQ. Deletions cut 1 base from V and 2 bases from J, with 18 bases between. The CDR3 reads CASSLGILGAAPYNEQFF. The DNA for the CDR3 is TGTGCCAGCAGCTTAGGCATCCTTGGGGCCGCACCCTACAATGAGCAGTTCTTC. The entire variable domain, with the rest obtained from reference TRBV7-6 and TRBJ2-1, is as follows: GAGVSQSPRYKVTKRGQDVALRCDPISGHVSLYWYRQALGQGPEFLTYFNYEAQQDKSGLPNDRFSAERPEGSISTLTIQRTEQRDSAMYRCASSLGILGAAPYNEQFFGPGTRLTVL.

V is TRBV19 and J is TRBJ1-1, with TRBD1 as a possible D gene (5 bases). CDR3 length: 17 amino acids. Germline V gene lookup returns CDR1 LNHDA and CDR2 SQIVND (reference sequence). V dropped 5 bases and J dropped 0 bases, with 19 bases sitting between them. The DNA of the CDR3 is TGTGCCAGTAGTTCGTTCCGACAGCAGCCTTTGAACACTGAAGCTTTCTTT. Encoded protein: CASSSFRQQPLNTEAFF.

The genes are TRBV11-1 and TRBJ2-5, with TRBD1 matching over 7 bases. V was clipped by 1 base and J by 7 bases; unmatched bases: 9. This CDR3 comprises 15 residues. The germline V gene encodes CDR1 SGHAT and CDR2 FQDESV (reference sequence). The CDR3 DNA follows: TGTGCCAGCAGCTTAGGGGGACAGCTCCTTGGGACCCAGTACTTC. Amino acid sequence: CASSLGGQLLGTQYF.

This clone was recorded only once. The chain couples TRBV5-1 to TRBJ2-7, with a possible D match to TRBD1 (5 bases). The germline V gene has CDR1 SGHRS and CDR2 YFSETQ. This CDR3 has 16 amino acids. V lost 0 bases to trimming and J lost 0 bases, with 13 bases between them. In DNA, the CDR3 is TGCGCCAGCAGCTTGGATTTACAGGAAAGCTCCTACGAGCAGTACTTC. It translates to CASSLDLQESSYEQYF.

This clone came up once. The chain is built from TRBV5-6 and TRBJ2-7; maybe TRBD2 (5 bases). This CDR3 comprises 13 residues. The germline V gene has CDR1 SGHDT and CDR2 YYEEEE. Trimming left V 2 bases short and J 2 bases short, with 8 bases between. The CDR3 coding sequence is TGTGCCAGCAGCTTTTCGGGAACCTACGAGCAGTACTTC. Its translation is CASSFSGTYEQYF.

This chain joins TRBV5-1 and TRBJ2-7, with D perhaps TRBD1 (5 bases). The CDR3 has 12 amino acids. Germline V gives CDR1 SGHRS, CDR2 YFSETQ. V lost 4 bases and J 6 bases, leaving 11 bases between the germline ends. CDR3 DNA sequence: TGCGCCAGCAGCCAGACAGACCGCGAGCAGTACTTC. Protein: CASSQTDREQYF. The variable domain in full, with the rest retrieved from reference TRBV5-1 and TRBJ2-7, is KAGVTQTPRYLIKTRGQQVTLSCSPISGHRSVSWYQQTPGQGLQFLFEYFSETQRNKGNFPGRFSGRQFSNSRSEMNVSTLELGDSALYLCASSQTDREQYFGPGTRLTVT.

The J gene is TRBJ2-3, the V gene TRBV7-9; 8 bases fit TRBD1. The germline gives CDR1 SEHNR, CDR2 FQNEAQ (reference sequence). V shed 1 base and J 3 bases; nucleotides not matched to a gene: 3. The length of the CDR3 is 15 residues. CDR3 nucleotides: TGTGCCAGCAGCTTAGGAGGACAGGGAACAGATACGCAGTATTTT. Amino acids: CASSLGGQGTDTQYF.

The chain recombines TRBV5-1 with TRBJ2-7, with 9 bases lining up with TRBD2. CDR3 length: 15 residues. V shed 6 bases, J shed 4 bases, and the junction held 11 bases outside the gene matches. CDR1 and CDR2 (germline): SGHRS, YFSETQ. CDR3 in DNA: TGCGCCAGCACCCAAGGATCGAGCGGGAGGTACGAGCAGTACTTC. Its protein is CASTQGSSGRYEQYF.

This chain connects TRBV4-2 to TRBJ2-7; the match to TRBD1 covers 9 bases. Trimming removed 0 bases from V and 4 bases from J; junction bases left unmatched: 4. In germline, CDR1 is LGHNA, CDR2 YNFKEQ. This CDR3 spans 15 amino acids. The CDR3 region has the DNA TGTGCCAGCAGCCAAGACCCCGACAGGGGGTACGAGCAGTACTTC. Translation gives CASSQDPDRGYEQYF.

The chain couples TRBV9 to TRBJ1-4; TRBD1 matches 10 bases. Germline trimming cut 4 bases from V and 13 bases from J; bases unmatched to any gene: 7. Germline lookup yields CDR1 SGDLS and CDR2 YYNGEE. This CDR3 is 13 amino acids long. For the CDR3, the DNA is TGTGCCAGCAGCCGATTGGACAGGGGGACACTGTTTTTT. It yields the protein CASSRLDRGTLFF.

This clone showed up just once. CDR3 nucleotides: TGCGCCAGCAGACCGGGACTCCAAGAGACCCAGTACTTC. It specifies CASRPGLQETQYF. The chain carries TRBV5-1 and TRBJ2-5, with TRBD2 as a possible D gene (6 bases). The CDR3 has 13 amino acids. V lost 5 bases and J 1 base, leaving 9 bases between the germline ends. Germline V CDR1 and CDR2: SGHRS, YFSETQ.

The chain combines TRBV5-1 with TRBJ1-2; TRBD1 matches 8 bases. The CDR3 has 13 amino acids. The germline V gene has CDR1 SGHRS and CDR2 YFSETQ. The trim removed 4 bases at V and 4 bases at J, leaving 3 bases unmatched. The CDR3 DNA follows: TGCGCCAGCAGCATGGGACAGGCCTATGGCTACACCTTC. Its translation: CASSMGQAYGYTF. Filled out from reference TRBV5-1 and TRBJ1-2, the complete variable domain reads KAGVTQTPRYLIKTRGQQVTLSCSPISGHRSVSWYQQTPGQGLQFLFEYFSETQRNKGNFPGRFSGRQFSNSRSEMNVSTLELGDSALYLCASSMGQAYGYTFGSGTRLTVV.

CDR3 residues: CASRMVQTSTDTQYF. The DNA of the CDR3 is TGTGCCAGTAGAATGGTTCAGACTAGCACAGATACGCAGTATTTT. The J gene is TRBJ2-3, the V gene TRBV19; D is ambiguous. Per the germline V gene, CDR1 is LNHDA and CDR2 is SQIVND (reference sequence). CDR3 length equals 15 residues. V lost 6 bases to trimming and J lost 0 bases, with 13 bases between them. Based on the CDR3 plus reference TRBV19 and TRBJ2-3, the full variable domain is DGGITQSPKYLFRKEGQNVTLSCEQNLNHDAMYWYRQDPGQGLRLIYYSQIVNDFQKGDIAEGYSVSREKKESFPLTVTSAQKNPTAFYLCASRMVQTSTDTQYFGPGTRLTVL.

This clone appeared a few times. The V call is TRBV12-3 or TRBV12-4, the J call TRBJ2-7; weak D call: TRBD2 (6 bases). The CDR3 spans 13 residues. Trimming shortened V by 6 bases and J by 6 bases, and 15 bases separated the two germline ends. CDR3 loop: CASSPGGLAEQYF. CDR3 sequence (DNA): TGTGCCAGCAGCCCCGGAGGGCTGGCCGAGCAGTACTTC.

The genes are TRBV27 and TRBJ1-2; D might be TRBD1 (5 bases). This CDR3 region has 16 residues. Trimming removed 2 bases from V and 4 bases from J, with 17 bases in between. CDR1 and CDR2 from the germline V gene are MNHEY and SMNVEV (reference sequence). CDR3 bases: TGTGCCAGCAGTTTAAAATATAGGGGATGGGGCTATGGCTACACCTTC. Protein product: CASSLKYRGWGYGYTF.

This chain uses TRBV7-8 with TRBJ1-2; no clear D gene. V was trimmed by 6 bases and J by 2 bases, leaving 13 bases between them. CDR3 length: 14 amino acids. CDR1 and CDR2 from the germline V gene are SGHVS and FQNEAQ. The CDR3 region has the DNA TGTGCCAGCAGACCTAGTTCGGCGAACTATGGCTACACCTTC. Translated, it gives CASRPSSANYGYTF.